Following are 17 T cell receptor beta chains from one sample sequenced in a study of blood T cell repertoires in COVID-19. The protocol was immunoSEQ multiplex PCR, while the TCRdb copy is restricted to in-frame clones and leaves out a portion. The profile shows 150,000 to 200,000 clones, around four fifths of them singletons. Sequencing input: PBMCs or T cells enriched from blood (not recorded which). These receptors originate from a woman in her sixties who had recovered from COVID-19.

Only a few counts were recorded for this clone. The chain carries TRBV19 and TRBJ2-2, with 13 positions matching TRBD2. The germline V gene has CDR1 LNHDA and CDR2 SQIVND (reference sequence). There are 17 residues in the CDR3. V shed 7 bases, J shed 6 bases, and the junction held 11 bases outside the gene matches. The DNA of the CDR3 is TGTGCCAGTAATTCGCGGGGAGGACTAGCGGGGGCCGGGGAGCTGTTTTTT. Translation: CASNSRGGLAGAGELFF.

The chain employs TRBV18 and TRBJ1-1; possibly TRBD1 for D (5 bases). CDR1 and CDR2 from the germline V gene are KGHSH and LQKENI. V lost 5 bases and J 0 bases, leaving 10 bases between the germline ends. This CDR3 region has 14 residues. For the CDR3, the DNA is TGTGCCAGCTCATCACAGACAGTGAACACTGAAGCTTTCTTT. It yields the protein CASSSQTVNTEAFF.

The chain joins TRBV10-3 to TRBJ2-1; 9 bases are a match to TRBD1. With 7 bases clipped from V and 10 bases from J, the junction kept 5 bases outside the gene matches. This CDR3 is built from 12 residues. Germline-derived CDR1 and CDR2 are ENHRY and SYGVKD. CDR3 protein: CAINTGGEEQFF. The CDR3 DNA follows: TGTGCCATCAACACAGGGGGCGAGGAGCAGTTCTTC.

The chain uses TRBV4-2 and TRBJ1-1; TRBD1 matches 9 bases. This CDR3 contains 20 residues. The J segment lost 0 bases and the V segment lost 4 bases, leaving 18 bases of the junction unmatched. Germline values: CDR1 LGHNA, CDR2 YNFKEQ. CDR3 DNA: TGTGCCAGCAGCCCACCCCCCCTAGGACAGGGGAAGGGGATGAACACTGAAGCTTTCTTT. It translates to CASSPPPLGQGKGMNTEAFF.

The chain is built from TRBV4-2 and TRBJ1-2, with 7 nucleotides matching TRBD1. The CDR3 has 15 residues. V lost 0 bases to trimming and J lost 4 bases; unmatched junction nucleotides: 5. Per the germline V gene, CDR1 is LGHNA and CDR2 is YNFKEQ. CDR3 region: CASSQDWGQTYGYTF. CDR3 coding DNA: TGTGCCAGCAGCCAAGATTGGGGACAGACCTATGGCTACACCTTC.

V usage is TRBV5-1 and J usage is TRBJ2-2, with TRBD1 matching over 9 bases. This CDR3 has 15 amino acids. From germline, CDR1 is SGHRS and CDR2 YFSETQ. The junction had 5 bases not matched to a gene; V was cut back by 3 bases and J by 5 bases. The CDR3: CASSWAGQGTGELFF. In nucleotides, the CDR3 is TGCGCCAGCAGCTGGGCGGGACAGGGAACCGGGGAGCTGTTTTTT.

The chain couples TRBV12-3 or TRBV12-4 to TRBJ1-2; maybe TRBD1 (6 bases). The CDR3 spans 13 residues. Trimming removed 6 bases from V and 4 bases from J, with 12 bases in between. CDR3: CASSTGTLYGYTF. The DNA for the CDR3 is TGTGCCAGCAGCACCGGGACACTCTATGGCTACACCTTC.

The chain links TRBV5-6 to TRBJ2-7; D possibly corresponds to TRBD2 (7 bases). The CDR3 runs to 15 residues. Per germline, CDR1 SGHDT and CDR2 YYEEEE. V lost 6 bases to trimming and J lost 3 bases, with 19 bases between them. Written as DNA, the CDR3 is TGTGCCAGCACCCGTAGGGGAGCGGGACACTACGAGCAGTACTTC. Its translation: CASTRRGAGHYEQYF.

The CDR3 sequence is CASRPLGLGDYEQYF. For the CDR3, the DNA is TGCGCCAGCAGGCCTCTGGGACTAGGCGACTACGAGCAGTACTTC. The chain uses TRBV5-1 and TRBJ2-7; 8 nucleotides agree with TRBD2. Trimming at V came to 5 bases and at J to 3 bases, leaving 10 bases not matched to a gene. The CDR3 spans 15 residues. Germline CDR1 SGHRS, CDR2 YFSETQ. The whole variable domain, filled in from reference TRBV5-1 and TRBJ2-7, reads KAGVTQTPRYLIKTRGQQVTLSCSPISGHRSVSWYQQTPGQGLQFLFEYFSETQRNKGNFPGRFSGRQFSNSRSEMNVSTLELGDSALYLCASRPLGLGDYEQYFGPGTRLTVT.

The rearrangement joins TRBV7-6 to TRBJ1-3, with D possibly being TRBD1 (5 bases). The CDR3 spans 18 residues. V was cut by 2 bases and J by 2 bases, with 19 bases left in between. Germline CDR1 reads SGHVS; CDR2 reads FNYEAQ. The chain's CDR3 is CASSLRVRESVTGNTIYF. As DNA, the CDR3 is TGTGCCAGCAGCTTAAGGGTCAGGGAAAGTGTTACTGGAAACACCATATATTTT.

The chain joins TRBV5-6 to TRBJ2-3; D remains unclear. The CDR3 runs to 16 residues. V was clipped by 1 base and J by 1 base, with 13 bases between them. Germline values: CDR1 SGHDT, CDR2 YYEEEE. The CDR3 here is CASSLLRFLGTDTQYF. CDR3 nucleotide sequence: TGTGCCAGCAGCTTGCTTCGGTTTCTCGGCACAGATACGCAGTATTTT.

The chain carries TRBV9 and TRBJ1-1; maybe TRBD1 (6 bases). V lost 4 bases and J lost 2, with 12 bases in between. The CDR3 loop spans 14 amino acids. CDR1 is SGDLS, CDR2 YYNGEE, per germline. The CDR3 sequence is CASSPSGANTEAFF. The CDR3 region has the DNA TGTGCCAGCAGCCCTTCAGGGGCTAACACTGAAGCTTTCTTT.

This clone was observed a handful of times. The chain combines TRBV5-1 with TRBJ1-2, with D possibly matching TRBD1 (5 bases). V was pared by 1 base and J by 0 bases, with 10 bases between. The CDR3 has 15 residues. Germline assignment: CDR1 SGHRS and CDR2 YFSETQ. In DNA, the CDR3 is TGCGCCAGCAGCTTGTTGACAGAAACTAACTATGGCTACACCTTC. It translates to CASSLLTETNYGYTF.

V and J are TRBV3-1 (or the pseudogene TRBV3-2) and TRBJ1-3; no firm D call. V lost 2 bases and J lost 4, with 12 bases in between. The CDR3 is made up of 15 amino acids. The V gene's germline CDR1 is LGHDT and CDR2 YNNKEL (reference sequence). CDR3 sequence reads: CASSQPSLSGNTIYF. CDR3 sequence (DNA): TGTGCCAGCAGCCAACCCTCCCTTTCCGGAAACACCATATATTTT.

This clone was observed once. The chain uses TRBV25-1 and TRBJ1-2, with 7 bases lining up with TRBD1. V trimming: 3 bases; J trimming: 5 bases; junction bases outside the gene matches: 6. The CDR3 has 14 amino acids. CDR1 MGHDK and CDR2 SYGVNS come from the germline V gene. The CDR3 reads CASSDSGGAYGYTF. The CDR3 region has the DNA TGTGCCAGCAGTGATTCAGGGGGAGCGTATGGCTACACCTTC.

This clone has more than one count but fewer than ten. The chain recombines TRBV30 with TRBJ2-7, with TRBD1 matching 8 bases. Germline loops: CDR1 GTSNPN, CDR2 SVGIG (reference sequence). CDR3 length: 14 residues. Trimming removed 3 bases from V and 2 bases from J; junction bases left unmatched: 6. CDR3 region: CAWSFRDRPYEQYF. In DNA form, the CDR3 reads TGTGCCTGGAGCTTCCGGGACAGGCCCTACGAGCAGTACTTC.

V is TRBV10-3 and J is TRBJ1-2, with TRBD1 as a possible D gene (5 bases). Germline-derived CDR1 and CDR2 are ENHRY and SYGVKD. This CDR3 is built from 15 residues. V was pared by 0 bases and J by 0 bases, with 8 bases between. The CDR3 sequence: CAISESGRANYGYTF. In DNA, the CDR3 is TGTGCCATCAGTGAGTCAGGCAGGGCTAACTATGGCTACACCTTC.